This entry describes one T cell receptor (beta chain). Antigen specificity is unknown. The data were taken from a study of T cells expressing NK-cell markers. At the level of the study: In sorted CD3+CD56+NKG2C+, CD3+CD56+NKG2C- and CD3+CD56-NKG2C+ T cells, TCR beta repertoires were obtained. Seven of eight sequenced donors tested HCMV-seropositive; one tested seronegative. Study-wide results and caveats: The study found dominant NKG2C+ clonotypes at roughly 1.0-8% of CD8+ T cells in about six donors.

The authors made TCR beta cDNA libraries by 5'RACE template switching. This switching added a universal primer site and UMIs. TCRdb re-analyzed the 5' RACE reads; it lists each CDR3 protein once, without DNA. Its clone listing holds around 470,000 distinct CDR3 sequences. The clonotype was recovered from a woman aged 45-59 years in good health. The sample comprised blood T cells: a sorted CD56 or NKG2C T cell subset, CD4+ or CD8+ T cells, or bulk PBMC T cells (not recorded which).

The CDR3 sequence is CASSLDISGSYNEQFF. V gene TRBV11-2 combines with J gene TRBJ2-1; without DNA, the TCRdb call of TRBD2 cannot be checked. Germline V lookup: CDR1 SGHAT, CDR2 FQNNGV. The length of the CDR3 is 16 residues.